Presented here are 14 T cell receptor beta chains from one specimen sequenced in a study of cytomegalovirus exposure and HLA in healthy donors. PCR used 60 Vbeta primers and 13 Jbeta primers. Assay used: immunoSEQ multiplex PCR; TCRdb lists only in-frame clones, some missing. The table records tens of thousands of clones, 70% to 80% of them present only once. Sequencing was carried out using PBMCs. All receptors come from a woman aged 55-70 years in good health and CMV-seropositive.

The chain couples TRBV4-1 to TRBJ2-7; D unclear. CDR3 size: 15 residues. The V gene lost 4 bases and the J gene lost 5 bases, with 18 bases spanning the gap. Germline CDR1 reads MGHRA; CDR2 reads YSYEKL. CDR3 bases: TGCGCCAGCAGCCTCGAGGTGGGTTACGTCGACGAGCAGTACTTC. Protein sequence: CASSLEVGYVDEQYF.

V gene TRBV29-1 combines with J gene TRBJ2-5; 8 bases fit TRBD2. Trimming removed 5 bases from V and 4 bases from J; junction bases left unmatched: 6. The CDR3 length is 13 residues. Looked up from germline, CDR1 is SQVTM and CDR2 is ANQGSEA. CDR3 amino acids: CSVPRGGLETQYF. The CDR3 region has the DNA TGCAGCGTTCCCCGGGGGGGCCTAGAGACCCAGTACTTC.

The gene calls are TRBV12-1 and TRBJ2-2; TRBD2, as called in the table, went unchecked against the DNA. TRBV12-1 is marked as a pseudogene. The CDR3 consists of 16 residues. The CDR3 DNA reads as TGTGCCAGCAGCTTCATAGCGGGGCGGAGCACCGGGGAGCTGTTTTTT. Translated: CASSFIAGRSTGELFF.

The V call is TRBV5-1, the J call TRBJ2-3, with D uncertain. The germline V and J ends were trimmed by 4 bases and 2 bases, with 14 bases remaining between them. Germline loops: CDR1 SGHRS, CDR2 YFSETQ. The CDR3 runs to 15 residues. CDR3 amino acids: CASSLRGSDTDTQYF. CDR3 sequence (DNA): TGCGCCAGCAGCCTCCGAGGATCGGACACAGATACGCAGTATTTT.

This clone appeared a few times. The genes are TRBV18 and TRBJ1-2, with 11 bases identical to TRBD1. This CDR3 spans 16 amino acids. Germline CDR1 KGHSH, CDR2 LQKENI. The J segment lost 8 bases and the V segment lost 2 bases, leaving 10 bases of the junction unmatched. CDR3 region: CASSPRTGGERRGYTF. The CDR3 nucleotides are TGTGCCAGCTCACCAAGGACAGGGGGCGAAAGACGGGGCTACACCTTC.

The chain couples TRBV12-5 to TRBJ1-6; possible D gene TRBD1, 5 bases. Between the trimmed V and J ends, which lost 2 bases and 7 bases, there was a span of 18 bases. The CDR3 runs 17 residues. CDR1 and CDR2 from the germline V gene are LGHNT and FRNRAP. CDR3 residues: CASGLPRPGLINSPLHF. The CDR3 DNA follows: TGTGCTAGTGGTTTGCCCCGCCCGGGACTAATAAATTCACCCCTCCACTTT.

The chain joins TRBV4-3 to TRBJ1-4; no reliable D call. The CDR3 runs to 14 residues. Germline V gene data show CDR1 as LGHNA and CDR2 as YSLEER. V lost 1 base to trimming and J lost 5 bases, with 8 bases between them. The CDR3 DNA reads TGCGCCAGCAGCCAAGGAGCAGGAAATGAAAAACTGTTTTTT. Residues: CASSQGAGNEKLFF.

This clone was seen once. The chain joins TRBV19 to TRBJ2-5, with 9 bases lining up with TRBD2. The closer fit of TRBJ2-7 to the DNA end suggests the J call may be wrong. The CDR3 totals 16 residues. Germline V gene data show CDR1 as LNHDA and CDR2 as SQIVND (reference sequence). The CDR3 is CASSTGTSQSFYEQYF. The CDR3 bases are TGTGCCAGTAGTACCGGGACTAGCCAAAGTTTCTACGAGCAGTACTTC.

There are many counts of this clone. The sample holds other DNA sequences that translate to the same CDR3. This chain connects TRBV4-3 to TRBJ1-2; D is undetermined. The germline CDR1 and CDR2 sequences are LGHNA and YSLEER. The CDR3 has 15 residues. V was clipped by 1 base and J by 0 bases, with 9 bases between them. The CDR3 DNA follows: TGCGCCAGCAGCCAAGTCGGAGCGACTAACTATGGCTACACCTTC. Translated, it gives CASSQVGATNYGYTF.

This chain connects TRBV25-1 to TRBJ2-2; 8 bases match TRBD1. The CDR3 covers 15 residues. The germline gives CDR1 MGHDK, CDR2 SYGVNS. Trimming at V came to 3 bases and at J to 5 bases, leaving 5 bases not matched to a gene. CDR3 nucleotides: TGTGCCAGCAGTGAGGGGGACAGGTCTACCGGGGAGCTGTTTTTT. Translating it yields CASSEGDRSTGELFF. Full variable domain (rest looked up from reference TRBV25-1 and TRBJ2-2): EADIYQTPRYLVIGTGKKITLECSQTMGHDKMYWYQQDPGMELHLIHYSYGVNSTEKGDLSSESTVSRIRTEHFPLTLESARPSHTSQYLCASSEGDRSTGELFFGEGSRLTVL.

The V and J genes are TRBV6-1 and TRBJ1-6; unclear D gene. Per germline, CDR1 MNHNS and CDR2 SASEGT. V was trimmed by 3 bases and J by 4 bases, leaving 13 bases between them. CDR3 length: 16 amino acids. The CDR3 is CASSDPPTQYNSPLHF. CDR3 nucleotides: TGTGCCAGCAGTGACCCCCCGACACAATATAATTCACCCCTCCACTTT.

The CDR3 nucleotides read TGTGCCAGCAGCTTAGAGGCGGAATACGAGCAGTACTTC. Translated: CASSLEAEYEQYF. The V call is TRBV11-2, the J call TRBJ2-7; D gene ambiguous. Trimming cost V 0 bases and J 4 bases, with 7 bases left between them. The CDR3 sequence is 13 residues long. The germline CDR1 and CDR2 sequences are SGHAT and FQNNGV.

V and J are TRBV2 and TRBJ1-1, with 7 bases fitting TRBD1. Germline assignment: CDR1 SNHLY and CDR2 FYNNEI. This CDR3 contains 15 residues. The V segment lost 1 base and the J segment 8 bases; nucleotides outside the gene matches: 10. The CDR3 loop reads CASSEDFDRDDEAFF. The CDR3 DNA follows: TGTGCCAGCAGTGAAGATTTCGACAGGGATGACGAAGCTTTCTTT.

V and J are TRBV2 and TRBJ1-1; TRBD1 is a possible D gene (5 bases). CDR3 length: 12 amino acids. Germline values: CDR1 SNHLY, CDR2 FYNNEI. V lost 6 bases, J lost 8 bases, and 13 bases lay in between. The CDR3 DNA reads as TGTGCCAGCAGCTGGGACTCAGGGGAAGCTTTCTTT. Translated: CASSWDSGEAFF.